A single sample is the source of the 13 T cell receptor beta chains below, sequenced in a study of blood T cell repertoires in COVID-19. Sequencing was performed with immunoSEQ multiplex PCR; in TCRdb, only in-frame clones are kept and a portion is missing. The sample carries fewer than 55,000 clones, about four fifths recorded once. Sequencing input: peripheral blood. Every receptor here comes from an elderly woman with COVID-19, enrolled during active disease.

This rearrangement joins TRBV11-1 to TRBJ2-1; TRBD2 matches 8 bases. Germline V gene data show CDR1 as SGHAT and CDR2 as FQDESV (reference sequence). This CDR3 has 15 amino acids. V shed 2 bases, J shed 7 bases, and the junction held 7 bases outside the gene matches. CDR3 protein: CASSLKAGVGNEQFF. The CDR3, as DNA: TGTGCCAGCAGCTTAAAAGCGGGAGTGGGTAATGAGCAGTTCTTC. Variable domain in full (rest from reference TRBV11-1 and TRBJ2-1): EAEVAQSPRYKITEKSQAVAFWCDPISGHATLYWYRQILGQGPELLVQFQDESVVDDSQLPKDRFSAERLKGVDSTLKIQPAELGDSAMYLCASSLKAGVGNEQFFGPGTRLTVL.

The chain combines TRBV6-2 or TRBV6-3 with TRBJ1-2; TRBD1 is a possible D gene (5 bases). The V gene lost 2 bases and the J gene lost 0 bases, with 10 bases spanning the gap. The CDR3 totals 15 residues. Germline V gene data show CDR1 as MNHEY and CDR2 as SVGEGT. The CDR3 is CASSYGGEPNYGYTF. The CDR3 coding sequence is TGTGCCAGCAGTTACGGGGGGGAGCCTAACTATGGCTACACCTTC.

This clone has only one observation. This rearrangement joins TRBV29-1 to TRBJ2-5; D unresolved. V was pared by 7 bases and J by 5 bases, with 11 bases between. This CDR3 contains 11 residues. CDR1 is SQVTM and CDR2 is ANQGSEA in the germline V gene. DNA for the CDR3: TGCAGCGCTGAGCGAACGGAGACCCAGTACTTC. This codes for CSAERTETQYF.

The V gene is TRBV25-1, the J gene TRBJ1-2; D possibly corresponds to TRBD1 (6 bases). Between the trimmed V and J ends, which lost 1 base and 7 bases, there was a span of 13 bases. This CDR3 contains 14 residues. Germline CDR1 reads MGHDK; CDR2 reads SYGVNS. The CDR3 bases are TGTGCCAGCAGTGAATCAGACAGGCTCGCTGGCTACACCTTC. Translation gives CASSESDRLAGYTF.

V and J are TRBV28 and TRBJ2-7; D perhaps matches TRBD2 (6 bases). The V gene lost 3 bases and the J gene lost 2 bases, with 11 bases spanning the gap. The CDR3 runs to 14 residues. The germline V gene has CDR1 MDHEN and CDR2 SYDVKM. For the CDR3, the DNA is TGTGCCAGCAGTTTTGGGGGGTCAACCTACGAGCAGTACTTC. It translates to CASSFGGSTYEQYF.

The chain couples TRBV28 to TRBJ2-3; D may be TRBD2 (5 bases). CDR1 is MDHEN and CDR2 is SYDVKM in the germline V gene. V was trimmed by 7 bases and J by 7 bases, leaving 12 bases between them. The CDR3 loop spans 12 amino acids. CDR3 nucleotides: TGTGCCAGCAAACCCACCGGGAATACGCAGTATTTT. Amino acids: CASKPTGNTQYF.

V is TRBV6-6 and J is TRBJ2-5; 8 positions match TRBD1. Per the germline V gene, CDR1 is MNHNY and CDR2 is SVGAGI (reference sequence). The CDR3 length is 12 residues. Germline trimming cut 7 bases from V and 3 bases from J; bases unmatched to any gene: 1. CDR3 coding DNA: TGTGCCAGCATACAGGGGGAAGAGACCCAGTACTTC. Its translation: CASIQGEETQYF.

The chain uses TRBV11-2 and TRBJ2-2; 7 bases are shared with TRBD1. The germline gives CDR1 SGHAT, CDR2 FQNNGV. V trimming: 3 bases; J trimming: 4 bases; junction bases outside the gene matches: 2. This CDR3 spans 14 amino acids. The CDR3 sequence: CASSFDRATGELFF. The DNA of the CDR3 is TGTGCCAGCAGCTTTGACAGGGCCACCGGGGAGCTGTTTTTT.

The gene calls are TRBV19 and TRBJ1-6; a possible D gene is TRBD1 (5 bases). V dropped 6 bases and J dropped 9 bases, with 21 bases sitting between them. The germline V gene has CDR1 LNHDA and CDR2 SQIVND (reference sequence). The CDR3 has 16 amino acids. The CDR3 bases are TGTGCCAGTAGCCGCACGGTTTCGGGGGAAGGTTCACCCCTCCACTTT. This encodes CASSRTVSGEGSPLHF.

The gene calls are TRBV28 and TRBJ2-7, with 9 bases matching TRBD2. The V gene's germline CDR1 is MDHEN and CDR2 SYDVKM. This CDR3 spans 15 amino acids. V lost 6 bases and J lost 2; bases outside the gene matches: 8. In DNA, the CDR3 is TGTGCCAGCAGGACCCCTAGCGGGGTCGCCTACGAGCAGTACTTC. Translating gives CASRTPSGVAYEQYF.

CDR3 region: CASSPVGRTTYNEQFF. As DNA, the CDR3 is TGTGCCAGCTCACCAGTAGGGAGGACCACCTACAATGAGCAGTTCTTC. The chain has TRBV18 and TRBJ2-1, with D possibly being TRBD2 (6 bases). Deletions cut 2 bases from V and 2 bases from J, with 13 bases between. This CDR3 has 16 residues. Germline lookup yields CDR1 KGHSH and CDR2 LQKENI.

This chain connects TRBV19 to TRBJ1-1; D is uncertain. CDR3 length: 16 amino acids. The germline V gene has CDR1 LNHDA and CDR2 SQIVND (reference sequence). Trimming took off 10 bases at V and 1 base at J, with 22 bases between the two ends. The CDR3 DNA reads as TGTGCCACCGACCGGGGTTTCGAACGTGGGAACACTGAAGCTTTCTTT. Its translation is CATDRGFERGNTEAFF.

This chain joins TRBV7-9 and TRBJ1-2; the D gene is possibly TRBD1 (5 bases). Trimming took 1 base from V and 6 from J, leaving 15 bases between them. The CDR3 runs to 15 residues. The germline gives CDR1 SEHNR, CDR2 FQNEAQ (reference sequence). CDR3 sequence reads: CASSLVGRDSDGYTF. For the CDR3, the DNA is TGTGCCAGCAGCTTAGTGGGCAGGGACTCGGATGGCTACACCTTC.